This TCR beta chain originates from a study of T cell responses to AZD1222 COVID-19 vaccine. General study points: Females made up more of the donors, who were largely white British, and clonal diversity may have come out too low. Researchers took repertoire samples only after the peak T cell response had come.

A word on this clone: What it binds is not known.

Sequenced by immunoSEQ multiplex PCR; TCRdb stores in-frame clones only, minus some. This table holds 90,000 to 110,000 clones, over 75% found once. Germline V gene sequence: CDR1 MNHNS, CDR2 SASEGT. The CDR3 has 15 residues. With 5 bases removed from V and 2 bases from J, the gap between germline ends came to 13 bases. This TCR came from an adult in good health. The V and J genes are TRBV6-1 and TRBJ1-3, with a tentative D call TRBD1 (5 bases). The material sequenced was peripheral blood, taken on day 0 of AZD1222 vaccination. In nucleotides, the CDR3 is TGTGCCAGCAGTCCAGGACACGGGGCTGGAAACACCATATATTTT. It yields the protein CASSPGHGAGNTIYF.